This TCR beta chain was sequenced for a study of CD8+CD57+ T cells in acquired aplastic anemia. Across the study: When averaged, DNA from sorted CD4+ and CD8+ cells came to approximately 3.2 ug. Study outcomes and limitations: There were 25 to 35 CD8+ CDR3 sequences that occurred in both patients and controls. Statistical testing detected no significant gap in CD8+ Simpson's diversity between patients and controls.

About this clonotype: Its specificity is unknown.

Sequencing was done on patients that had shown CD8+CD57+ cell expansion by flow cytometry. Patients were treatment-naive when blood was sampled. TCR beta VDJ combinations and CDR3 sequences were profiled from genomic DNA. TCRdb fed the reads into MiXCR, producing one record per CDR3 protein. The sample yields under 200,000 distinct CDR3 sequences, around half seen once. Trimming cost V 6 bases and J 0 bases, with 14 bases left between them. The V gene's germline CDR1 is KGHDR and CDR2 SFDVKD. The CDR3 covers 16 residues. The rearrangement joins TRBV24-1 to TRBJ2-1; D perhaps matches TRBD2 (6 bases). Sequencing used sorted CD4+, CD8+, or CD8+CD57+ T cells (not recorded which) from PBMCs. The origin of this receptor is a human donor with aplastic anemia. The CDR3 is CATSPRGTSSYNEQFF. The CDR3 coding sequence is TGTGCCACCAGTCCTCGCGGGACGAGCTCCTACAATGAGCAGTTCTTC.